This T cell receptor beta chain was sequenced in a study of shared clonotypes between healthy human individuals. Study-wide results and limits: What rarefaction showed was incomplete sorted-subset sequencing despite large depth. Four donors shared about 5% of their naive CD4 clonotypes. Naive subsets tended to show greater estimated richness than memory subsets.

A remark on this clone: Its antigen remains unidentified.

Methods used by the authors: ImmunoSEQ gave junction-only sequences without quality scores, so filtering differed. Assay: immunoSEQ multiplex PCR; the TCRdb copy retains only in-frame clones and omits some. From that table come the V and J calls and clone size; the DNA was used to work out D and trimming. The data hold roughly 1,500,000 clones, with around 98% observed a single time. This CDR3 region has 14 residues. Trimming took 5 bases from V and 8 from J; bases not matched to a gene: 9. Germline lookup yields CDR1 LNHDA and CDR2 SQIVND (reference sequence). The chain recombines TRBV19 with TRBJ1-2; 9 bases line up with TRBD1. The sequence was collected from a man aged 25 to 40 in good health. The sequenced sample consisted of naive CD4+ T cells sorted from blood. Subset: CD45RA+ positively selected. The CDR3 is CASSPGTGGAGYTF. DNA of the CDR3: TGTGCCAGTAGTCCAGGAACAGGGGGCGCGGGCTACACCTTC.